Sequencing of this T cell receptor beta chain was carried out in a study of PD-1 blockade in classical Hodgkin lymphoma. The germline V gene has CDR1 MGHDK and CDR2 SYGVNS. The CDR3 runs to 15 residues. V was trimmed by 3 bases and J by 7 bases, leaving 18 bases between them. Repertoires were generated with immunoSEQ multiplex PCR, while TCRdb's copy carries only in-frame clones and drops some. The data contain around 91,000 clones, 75% to 85% of them seen just once; the ten biggest clones take up 15% to 20%. Every patient had relapsed following autologous stem cell transplantation, and cohorts differed in brentuximab vedotin exposure.

Sequenced material: peripheral blood mononuclear cells (PBMCs), taken before the second cycle of nivolumab. The clonotype comes from a human donor with classical Hodgkin lymphoma. V and J are TRBV25-1 and TRBJ1-2, with a weak D call TRBD1 (5 bases). The CDR3 loop reads CASSEVGLRGSGYTF. In nucleotides, the CDR3 is TGTGCCAGCAGTGAGGTGGGACTGCGGGGGAGTGGCTACACCTTC.